Listed below are T cell receptor beta chains from one sample, sequenced in a study of blood T cells in healthy people across ages. TCRdb passed the 5' RACE reads through MiXCR, listing each CDR3 protein once. This sample has some 880,000 distinct CDR3 sequences; about 37% occur once, and the top ten carry under 15%. The sample was blood. The receptors derive from a man younger than 35 in good health. Both conserved end residues are part of each CDR3. Each record gives: D gene, J gene, clone size, V gene, CDR3 protein, CDR3 DNA. A D gene is named only where the DNA matches it firmly. The size field is filled for only some rows; it gives once, few, many or a size class.

TRBD2,TRBJ2-3,many,TRBV4-3,CASSLHGGTTDTQYF,TGCGCCAGCAGCCTTCACGGGGGGACCACAGATACGCAGTATTTT
TRBD1,TRBJ2-1,-,TRBV29-1,CSVAGQGLNEQFF,TGCAGCGTCGCGGGACAGGGTCTTAATGAGCAGTTCTTC
-,TRBJ2-7,-,TRBV6-5,CAGSVRGEQYF,TGTGCCGGCAGCGTCAGGGGTGAGCAGTACTTC
-,TRBJ2-1,few,TRBV7-9,CASSGGQLDNEQFF,TGTGCCAGCAGCGGGGGCCAGCTTGACAATGAGCAGTTCTTC
TRBD2,TRBJ2-5,-,TRBV20-1,CSAGTSLPRDQYF,TGCAGTGCCGGGACTAGCCTCCCACGGGACCAGTACTTC
-,TRBJ1-4,few,TRBV12-3/TRBV12-4,CASNTNSISPKLFF,TGTGCCAGCAACACCAATTCGATCAGCCCAAAACTGTTTTTT
-,TRBJ1-2,-,TRBV4-3,CASSQDIEDYGNTF,TGCGCCAGCAGCCAGGACATCGAAGACTATGGCAACACCTTC
-,TRBJ2-5,few,TRBV29-1,CSPECGADRTQETQYF,TGCAGCCCCGAATGTGGTGCGGATCGCACTCAAGAGACCCAGTACTTC
-,TRBJ1-2,-,TRBV7-9,CASSSGTSHGYTF,TGTGCCAGCAGTTCCGGGACATCTCACGGCTACACCTTC
TRBD2,TRBJ2-3,-,TRBV7-8,CASSFYRAGYTDTQYF,TGTGCCAGCAGCTTCTATCGAGCGGGGTACACAGATACGCAGTATTTT
TRBD1,TRBJ2-1,-,TRBV24-1,CATSVPGGNEQFF,TGTGCCACCAGTGTCCCAGGGGGCAATGAGCAGTTCTTC
-,TRBJ2-7,few,TRBV10-3,CAISEYRSSSYEQYF,TGTGCCATCAGTGAGTACCGCTCAAGCTCCTACGAGCAGTACTTC
TRBD1,TRBJ1-4,-,TRBV10-3,CAISESTGEWEKLFF,TGTGCCATCAGTGAGTCTACAGGGGAATGGGAAAAACTGTTTTTT
-,TRBJ2-7,-,TRBV4-3,CASSQEPLGGTYNEQYF,TGCGCCAGCAGCCAAGAACCCTTGGGGGGTACCTACAATGAGCAGTACTTC
TRBD1,TRBJ2-2,-,TRBV10-3,CATRDRGFVTNTGELFF,TGTGCCACCCGGGACAGGGGCTTTGTCACGAACACCGGGGAGCTGTTTTTT
-,TRBJ2-7,-,TRBV4-1,CASSHALSEQYF,TGCGCCAGCAGCCATGCCCTTAGCGAGCAGTACTTC
TRBD1,TRBJ1-6,-,TRBV6-1,CASSGPGQFLVGSPLHF,TGTGCCAGCAGTGGGCCGGGACAGTTTCTAGTAGGATCACCCCTCCACTTT
TRBD1,TRBJ1-5,few,TRBV27,CASSNDGQGDQPQHF,TGTGCCAGCAGTAACGATGGACAGGGAGATCAGCCCCAGCATTTT
-,TRBJ1-6,-,TRBV7-9,CASSLFKSPLHF,TGTGCCAGCAGCTTATTTAAATCACCCCTCCACTTT
-,TRBJ2-7,-,TRBV5-6,CASSLYSPAGWHEQYF,TGTGCCAGCAGCTTGTATAGTCCGGCAGGGTGGCACGAGCAGTACTTC
-,TRBJ2-5,many,TRBV12-3/TRBV12-4,CASSTLSQETQYF,TGTGCCAGCAGTACGCTGTCTCAAGAGACCCAGTACTTC
-,TRBJ1-1,few,TRBV7-9,CASRRPRNTEAFF,TGTGCCAGCAGAAGACCTAGGAACACTGAAGCTTTCTTT
-,TRBJ1-2,many,TRBV28,CASARRVMSPNYGYTF,TGTGCCAGCGCCCGGCGGGTTATGTCTCCTAACTATGGCTACACCTTC
TRBD1,TRBJ2-3,-,TRBV7-2,CASSLETGLGTDTQYF,TGTGCCAGCAGCTTAGAGACAGGGTTGGGCACAGATACGCAGTATTTT
TRBD1,TRBJ1-1,-,TRBV5-1,CASNNDAGTGPLNTEAFF,TGCGCCAGCAACAATGATGCGGGGACAGGGCCCCTGAACACTGAAGCTTTCTTT
-,TRBJ1-2,-,TRBV4-3,CASSPSAGGRYYGYTF,TGCGCCAGCAGCCCCTCTGCGGGGGGGCGGTACTATGGCTACACCTTC
TRBD1,TRBJ2-7,-,TRBV20-1,CSASPGQGYGQYF,TGCAGTGCTAGTCCGGGACAGGGTTACGGGCAGTACTTC
TRBD1,TRBJ2-7,few,TRBV6-5,CASSTDRGQSYEQYF,TGTGCCAGCAGTACCGACAGGGGCCAATCCTACGAGCAGTACTTC
-,TRBJ1-2,few,TRBV2,CAVSLRGPYGYTF,TGTGCCGTCTCATTACGGGGACCCTATGGCTACACCTTC
-,TRBJ2-1,-,TRBV7-2,CASSRMKYVVEDYNEQFF,TGTGCCAGCAGCCGAATGAAGTATGTGGTAGAGGACTACAATGAGCAGTTCTTC
-,TRBJ1-6,-,TRBV2,CASSDLGRLYNSPLHF,TGTGCCAGCAGTGATTTAGGCCGACTATATAATTCACCCCTCCACTTT
-,TRBJ2-7,few,TRBV7-9,CASSLEGIEQYF,TGTGCCAGCAGCTTAGAAGGGATCGAGCAGTACTTC
-,TRBJ2-1,-,TRBV25-1,CASTRGGPFNEQFF,TGTGCCAGCACGAGAGGCGGCCCCTTCAATGAGCAGTTCTTC
-,TRBJ2-7,few,TRBV12-3/TRBV12-4,CASTTSGFNEQYF,TGTGCCAGCACTACATCCGGGTTCAATGAGCAGTACTTC
-,TRBJ2-3,-,TRBV20-1,CSATSSGQYF,TGCAGTGCCACCAGCTCTGGGCAGTATTTT